The 23 T cell receptor beta chains listed next were all sequenced from one sample in a study of beta chain features in type 1 diabetes. Every isolated RNA sample was fully reverse transcribed, so sequencing captured expressed TCRB transcripts. Assay used: immunoSEQ multiplex PCR; TCRdb lists only in-frame clones, some missing. The data show 500,000 to 700,000 clones, about 16% seen once. The sequenced material came from naive CD4+ T cells from blood. These receptors were taken from a man aged 18 to 30 in good health.

The CDR3 DNA sequence: TGTGCCAGCAAGACGAGGTGGGGGGTTCAGGGTCAGCCCCAGCATTTT. This gives the protein CASKTRWGVQGQPQHF. The gene calls are TRBV27 and TRBJ1-5; D may be TRBD1 (5 bases). V lost 7 bases and J 6 bases, leaving 22 bases between the germline ends. This CDR3 is 16 amino acids long. In germline, CDR1 is MNHEY, CDR2 SMNVEV (reference sequence).

In its sample, this clone was seen a few times. The chain couples TRBV11-2 to TRBJ2-5, with 7 bases that match TRBD1. This CDR3 contains 15 residues. The germline gives CDR1 SGHAT, CDR2 FQNNGV. J gave up 4 bases and V 5 bases, and 10 bases lay outside the gene matches. The CDR3 sequence: CASSRGTAPLETQYF. The CDR3 coding sequence is TGTGCCAGCAGCCGAGGGACAGCCCCACTAGAGACCCAGTACTTC.

V is TRBV7-2 and J is TRBJ2-4, with TRBD2 identical over 9 bases. CDR1 and CDR2 (germline): SGHTA, FQGNSA. V trimming: 1 base; J trimming: 8 bases; junction bases outside the gene matches: 6. The CDR3 is made up of 15 amino acids. The CDR3 DNA reads TGTGCCAGCAGCTTAGGGGGGACTAGCCATCACATTCAGTACTTC. Translated, it gives CASSLGGTSHHIQYF.

CDR3 sequence (DNA): TGTGCCAGTAGTAAATCGGGTGGGTACTCACCCCTCCACTTT. This gives the protein CASSKSGGYSPLHF. The V and J genes are TRBV19 and TRBJ1-6; D unclear. V shed 4 bases and J shed 10 bases, with 14 bases lying between them. The CDR3 runs 14 residues. Germline assignment: CDR1 LNHDA and CDR2 SQIVND (reference sequence).

This clone was counted between two and nine times. The chain recombines TRBV11-2 with TRBJ1-4, with a possible D match to TRBD1 (6 bases). Looked up from germline, CDR1 is SGHAT and CDR2 is FQNNGV. This CDR3 has 14 residues. Trimming cost V 0 bases and J 10 bases, with 12 bases left between them. CDR3 in amino acids: CASSLDRGGVKLFF. The CDR3 DNA reads TGTGCCAGCAGCTTAGACAGGGGAGGGGTAAAACTGTTTTTT.

In its sample, this clone was seen a few times. Distinct nucleotide sequences in the sample also encode this CDR3. The chain joins TRBV20-1 to TRBJ1-2; the D is unclear. V lost 6 bases to trimming and J lost 4 bases, with 6 bases between them. This CDR3 has 10 amino acids. Germline CDR1 DFQATT, CDR2 SNEGSKA (reference sequence). The CDR3 spells CSAGSYGYTF. The CDR3 DNA follows: TGCAGTGCAGGGAGCTATGGCTACACCTTC.

The chain is built from TRBV9 and TRBJ1-2; the match to TRBD1 covers 8 bases. The CDR3 consists of 13 residues. The V gene's germline CDR1 is SGDLS and CDR2 YYNGEE. The junction had 0 bases not matched to a gene; V was cut back by 3 bases and J by 2 bases. The CDR3 DNA follows: TGTGCCAGCAGCGGGACAGGGAACTATGGCTACACCTTC. Translation: CASSGTGNYGYTF.

The chain is built from TRBV23-1 and TRBJ2-4, with a possible D match to TRBD1 (6 bases). TRBV23-1 is designated an ORF whose function remains uncertain. This CDR3 is built from 19 residues. V was clipped by 5 bases and J by 0 bases, with 23 bases between them. Written as DNA, the CDR3 is TGCGCCAGCAGTGCCCTTTTGAGGACAGCCCGTTTAGCCAAAAACATTCAGTACTTC. Amino acids: CASSALLRTARLAKNIQYF.

This clone was counted between two and nine times. This rearrangement joins TRBV7-9 to TRBJ2-1, with 7 bases fitting TRBD2. The V and J ends lost 1 base and 1 base, in that order; junction bases with no gene match: 1. The CDR3 covers 15 residues. Germline V gene data show CDR1 as SEHNR and CDR2 as FQNEAQ (reference sequence). CDR3: CASSLGTSSYNEQFF. The CDR3 nucleotides are TGTGCCAGCAGCTTAGGGACTAGTTCCTACAATGAGCAGTTCTTC.

This rearrangement joins TRBV5-6 to TRBJ1-6; D unclear. Germline V gives CDR1 SGHDT, CDR2 YYEEEE. There are 14 residues in the CDR3. The germline V and J ends were trimmed by 2 bases and 6 bases, with 9 bases remaining between them. The CDR3 DNA is TGTGCCAGCAGCTTTCCCGGTGTTAATTCACCCCTCCACTTT. It encodes CASSFPGVNSPLHF.

This clone showed up just a few times. This chain links TRBV19 with TRBJ2-5, with D unresolved. V lost 4 bases and J lost 4, with 13 bases in between. Looked up from germline, CDR1 is LNHDA and CDR2 is SQIVND (reference sequence). The CDR3 runs 14 residues. For the CDR3, the DNA is TGTGCCAGTAGTACAAAGACGGGCCGAGAGACCCAGTACTTC. Its protein is CASSTKTGRETQYF.

The rearrangement joins TRBV9 to TRBJ2-3; D is undetermined. Between the trimmed V and J ends, which lost 2 bases and 4 bases, there was a span of 14 bases. In germline, CDR1 is SGDLS, CDR2 YYNGEE. The CDR3 extends over 15 amino acids. CDR3 region: CASSVGPRSPDTQYF. The DNA of the CDR3 is TGTGCCAGCAGCGTCGGGCCCCGAAGCCCAGATACGCAGTATTTT.

The chain combines TRBV7-2 with TRBJ2-2; D remains ambiguous. The V gene's germline CDR1 is SGHTA and CDR2 FQGNSA. Trimming stripped 7 bases from V and 3 bases from J, with 6 bases between. The CDR3 is made up of 12 amino acids. DNA of the CDR3: TGTGCCAGCAACTTTGACACCGGGGAGCTGTTTTTT. Amino acid sequence: CASNFDTGELFF.

The chain links TRBV6-4 to TRBJ1-1; D uncertain. CDR1 and CDR2 from the germline V gene are MRHNA and SNTAGT. V shed 2 bases and J shed 2 bases, with 6 bases lying between them. This CDR3 comprises 13 residues. The CDR3 sequence: CASSDGRNTEAFF. The DNA of the CDR3 is TGTGCCAGCAGTGACGGCAGAAACACTGAAGCTTTCTTT.

The chain links TRBV7-2 to TRBJ1-1, with D unresolved. Germline CDR1 and CDR2: SGHTA and FQGNSA. V lost 1 base and J 7 bases, leaving 10 bases between the germline ends. This CDR3 is built from 13 residues. CDR3 nucleotides: TGTGCCAGCAGCTTAGATAGGTACAGTGAAGCTTTCTTT. Protein product: CASSLDRYSEAFF.

This clone came up a few times. This chain connects TRBV7-2 to TRBJ2-7; no clear D. Per germline, CDR1 SGHTA and CDR2 FQGNSA. CDR3 length equals 12 residues. V dropped 3 bases and J dropped 7 bases, with 10 bases sitting between them. The CDR3 region has the DNA TGTGCCAGCAGCTTTGACAAAACAGAGCAGTACTTC. The encoded protein is CASSFDKTEQYF.

This clone was seen more than once but under ten times. V gene TRBV19 combines with J gene TRBJ2-5; D is unclear. V was pared by 2 bases and J by 5 bases, with 6 bases between. The germline gives CDR1 LNHDA, CDR2 SQIVND (reference sequence). CDR3 length equals 12 residues. The CDR3 region has the DNA TGTGCCAGTAGTATAACCAGGGAGACCCAGTACTTC. As protein: CASSITRETQYF. Filled out from reference TRBV19 and TRBJ2-5, the complete variable domain reads DGGITQSPKYLFRKEGQNVTLSCEQNLNHDAMYWYRQDPGQGLRLIYYSQIVNDFQKGDIAEGYSVSREKKESFPLTVTSAQKNPTAFYLCASSITRETQYFGPGTRLLVL.

This clone was counted between two and nine times. The CDR3: CASSGTSGRSYNEQFF. DNA for the CDR3: TGTGCCAGCAGTGGCACTAGCGGGAGATCCTACAATGAGCAGTTCTTC. This chain joins TRBV28 and TRBJ2-1; 11 bases line up with TRBD2. Trimming removed 5 bases from V and 1 base from J; junction bases left unmatched: 4. Germline CDR1 is MDHEN and CDR2 is SYDVKM. This CDR3 region has 16 residues.

This clone was counted only a few times. The same CDR3 also results from other DNA sequences found in this sample. The J gene is TRBJ2-5, the V gene TRBV30; D is perhaps TRBD2 (7 bases). The V gene's germline CDR1 is GTSNPN and CDR2 SVGIG (reference sequence). This CDR3 is 14 amino acids long. V was trimmed by 0 bases and J by 4 bases, leaving 12 bases between them. The CDR3 sequence is CAWSVLGGGETQYF. The DNA of the CDR3 is TGTGCCTGGAGTGTTTTAGGGGGGGGAGAGACCCAGTACTTC.

This clone was detected many times. This sequence joins TRBV2 and TRBJ2-4; D unclear. Between the trimmed V and J ends, which lost 6 bases and 0 bases, there was a span of 9 bases. There are 14 residues in the CDR3. The V gene's germline CDR1 is SNHLY and CDR2 FYNNEI. In nucleotides, the CDR3 is TGTGCCAGCAGAGAGTACGTAGCCAAAAACATTCAGTACTTC. Residues: CASREYVAKNIQYF.

J is TRBJ1-3 and V is TRBV25-1, with D hard to call. Trimming pared 4 bases from V and 0 bases from J, leaving 7 bases between. The CDR3 length is 14 residues. Germline-derived CDR1 and CDR2 are MGHDK and SYGVNS. The CDR3, as DNA: TGTGCCAGCAGTGTTGGATACTCTGGAAACACCATATATTTT. It translates to CASSVGYSGNTIYF.

The chain carries TRBV14 and TRBJ2-4, with D possibly being TRBD1 (6 bases). The germline V and J ends were trimmed by 1 base and 1 base, with 11 bases remaining between them. Germline V CDR1 and CDR2: SGHDN, FVKESK. CDR3 length: 16 amino acids. The CDR3 sequence: CASSQGAGAAKNIQYF. The DNA for the CDR3 is TGTGCCAGCAGCCAAGGAGCAGGGGCGGCCAAAAACATTCAGTACTTC.

Only a few counts were recorded for this clone. The V gene is TRBV4-3, the J gene TRBJ2-2; D is tentatively TRBD1 or TRBD2 (6 bases each). V was trimmed by 7 bases and J by 3 bases, leaving 18 bases between them. CDR3 size: 16 residues. Germline-derived CDR1 and CDR2 are LGHNA and YSLEER. CDR3 residues: CASTKGGLSDTGELFF. In nucleotides, the CDR3 is TGCGCCAGCACCAAGGGGGGTCTTAGCGACACCGGGGAGCTGTTTTTT.